This passage covers 9 T cell receptor beta chains from one sample sequenced in a study of T cells expressing NK-cell markers (TCRdb year 2020). Receptor amplification or capture employed 5' RACE. TCRdb records Illumina HiSeq 2000 as the sequencer. Reads reprocessed by TCRdb are summarized as one entry per CDR3 protein sequence, and DNA is absent. The sample's records list around 550,000 distinct CDR3 sequences. The ten largest clones take up approximately 3.6% of the sample. The sequencing sample was made of blood T cells: a sorted CD56 or NKG2C T cell subset, CD4+ or CD8+ T cells, or bulk PBMC T cells (not recorded which). These receptors all come from a young man in good health. Donor details come from another sample of the same person, matched by shared clones.

The chain has TRBV9 and TRBJ2-1; the D call from TCRdb, TRBD2, cannot be confirmed without DNA. The CDR3 is 20 amino acids. Germline V gene sequence: CDR1 SGDLS, CDR2 YYNGEE. The CDR3 sequence is CASSVDSGGNGREIVDEQFF.

The CDR3 reads CSAARTYGGELFF. The chain combines TRBV20-1 with TRBJ2-2; TCRdb gives TRBD2 as the D gene, but with no DNA this cannot be confirmed. Looked up from germline, CDR1 is DFQATT and CDR2 is SNEGSKA (reference sequence). This CDR3 comprises 13 residues.

The rearrangement joins TRBV12-3 or TRBV12-4 to TRBJ2-2; TCRdb gives TRBD2 as the D gene, but with no DNA this cannot be confirmed. The CDR3 covers 15 residues. CDR3 residues: CASSLALAGNGELFF.

V usage is TRBV10-3 and J usage is TRBJ2-7. CDR3 length equals 14 residues. Looked up from germline, CDR1 is ENHRY and CDR2 is SYGVKD. The CDR3 loop is CAISDRLAAYEQYF.

The chain uses TRBV5-6 and TRBJ2-1; checking the TCRdb D call of TRBD1 is not possible without DNA. CDR3 length: 17 amino acids. Germline-derived CDR1 and CDR2 are SGHDT and YYEEEE. This CDR3 reads CASSLFLMAGEGNEQFF.

This sequence joins TRBV6-1 and TRBJ2-1. Germline V gene lookup returns CDR1 MNHNS and CDR2 SASEGT. The CDR3 runs 14 residues. CDR3 sequence reads: CASAKVLNPNEQFF.

CDR3: CASSSSAGVSSEQYF. The J gene is TRBJ2-7, the V gene TRBV6-2 or TRBV6-3; TCRdb's assignment of TRBD2 cannot be checked, as there is no DNA. This CDR3 spans 15 amino acids. The germline gives CDR1 MNHEY, CDR2 SVGEGT.

This sequence joins TRBV7-2 and TRBJ1-4. Germline CDR1 is SGHTA and CDR2 is FQGNSA. The CDR3 is 15 residues long. This CDR3 reads CASSRAGASNEKLFF.

Here the CDR3 reads CASSLTGTGLPGGYTF. The V call is TRBV5-1, the J call TRBJ1-2; the TCRdb D gene call, TRBD1, has no DNA to confirm it. Germline V lookup: CDR1 SGHRS, CDR2 YFSETQ. This CDR3 has 16 residues.